These T cell receptor beta chains were read from a single sample in a study of T cell responses to AZD1222 COVID-19 vaccine. Some clones are missing from TCRdb's copy, which holds only in-frame ones; the method was immunoSEQ multiplex PCR. The table has 140,000 to 150,000 clones, approximately 92% seen once. The material sequenced was peripheral blood, taken on day 0 of AZD1222 vaccination. These receptors were obtained from an adult in good health. CDR3s include the opening cysteine and the closing phenylalanine or tryptophan.

V: TRBV29-1
J: TRBJ2-7
CDR3: CSALDRGDGEQYF

V: TRBV6-1
J: TRBJ1-4
CDR3: CASSEGQGSEKLFF

V: TRBV27
J: TRBJ2-1
CDR3: CASSWLFGDNEQFF

V: TRBV7-2
J: TRBJ1-2
CDR3: CASSLGYGGAGYTF

V: TRBV10-1
J: TRBJ2-7
CDR3: CASSEAGLAGGSYEQYF

V: TRBV5-5
J: TRBJ2-3
CDR3: CASSLSLERTDTQYF

V: TRBV12-5
J: TRBJ1-5
CDR3: CASGLDRNQPQHF

V: TRBV5-4
J: TRBJ2-1
CDR3: CASSLQGEQFF

V: TRBV3-1/TRBV3-2
J: TRBJ2-2
CDR3: CASSPRLDPPLDTGELFF

V: TRBV18
J: TRBJ2-3
CDR3: CASSRSGVPQYF

V: TRBV27
J: TRBJ2-1
CDR3: CASSLRTSDTEQFF

V: TRBV27
J: TRBJ1-5
CDR3: CASSSTGMGQPQHF

V: TRBV5-5
J: TRBJ2-1
CDR3: CASSLVLGGRGEFF

V: TRBV12-5
J: TRBJ2-1
CDR3: CASGLVLGRGRRGEQFF

V: TRBV18
J: TRBJ2-7
CDR3: CASSPTGGGTTQYF

V: TRBV10-3
J: TRBJ1-2
CDR3: CATRQGDYGYTF

V: TRBV5-5
J: TRBJ2-1
CDR3: CASSLFLGARNNEQFF

V: TRBV6-6
J: TRBJ2-3
CDR3: CASPGYTDTQYF

V: TRBV2
J: TRBJ1-6
CDR3: CASRRQATNSPLHF

V: TRBV9
J: TRBJ2-3
CDR3: CASSVDFGRSTDTQYF

V: TRBV5-1
J: TRBJ1-4
CDR3: CASSRGENEKLFF

V: TRBV5-1
J: TRBJ1-2
CDR3: CASSLGGLANYGYTF

V: TRBV4-2
J: TRBJ1-3
CDR3: CASSTGDGNTIYF

V: TRBV7-2
J: TRBJ2-3
CDR3: CASSLFSAKPDTQYF

V: TRBV4-1
J: TRBJ2-3
CDR3: CASSQSLAGEARDTQYF

V: TRBV7-2
J: TRBJ1-5
CDR3: CASSSQGYSNQPQHF

V: TRBV3-1/TRBV3-2
J: TRBJ2-7
CDR3: CASSQDGAGGFWEQYF

V: TRBV6-5
J: TRBJ1-5
CDR3: CASTIRGEGNQPQHF

V: TRBV18
J: TRBJ2-1
CDR3: CASSPPTGGRSNEQFF

V: TRBV11-2
J: TRBJ2-2
CDR3: CASTMVRASNRELFF

V: TRBV6-5
J: TRBJ2-7
CDR3: CAGSDRGSYEQYF

V: TRBV19
J: TRBJ1-6
CDR3: CASSIGQPLASSYNSPLHF

V: TRBV6-5
J: TRBJ2-7
CDR3: CASSYDRPPYEQYF

V: TRBV7-3
J: TRBJ1-6
CDR3: CASSSTGFPPLHF

V: TRBV12-3/TRBV12-4
J: TRBJ2-7
CDR3: CASSAGVSYEQYF

V: TRBV30
J: TRBJ1-2
CDR3: CAWSLQVNYGYTF

V: TRBV7-2
J: TRBJ1-5
CDR3: CASSLVPNQPQHF

V: TRBV6-5
J: TRBJ2-1
CDR3: CASIVAGRDEQFF

V: TRBV5-1
J: TRBJ2-1
CDR3: CASSKEGGSYNEQFF

V: TRBV18
J: TRBJ1-6
CDR3: CASSPRGGRGSSPLHF

V: TRBV21-1
J: TRBJ2-1
CDR3: CASSPPGAREQFF

V: TRBV29-1
J: TRBJ2-2
CDR3: CSVSGGPTGELFF

V: TRBV28
J: TRBJ1-5
CDR3: CASLGDRARGQPQHF

V: TRBV10-3
J: TRBJ2-2
CDR3: CAISEGAGLGELFF

V: TRBV9
J: TRBJ2-3
CDR3: CASSVSGRADTQYF

V: TRBV24-1
J: TRBJ2-3
CDR3: CATSEPSSGKYRYTQYF